This T cell receptor (beta chain) originates from a study of cytomegalovirus exposure and HLA in healthy donors. Primers for the PCR totalled 60 Vbeta and 13 Jbeta. Sequencing was performed with immunoSEQ multiplex PCR; in TCRdb, only in-frame clones are kept and a portion is missing. The sample shows roughly 110,000 clones, approximately 70% of them seen only once. As for this clone: Its antigen is as yet unknown.

Healthy individuals who donated bone marrow served as the donors. General study results and limits: The authors enumerated over 150 TCR beta chains as linked to cytomegalovirus.

The TCR comes from a woman aged 25 to 39 in good health and CMV-seronegative. Sequencing was carried out using PBMCs.

The CDR3 spells CASSIVTSGNYEQYF. CDR3 bases: TGTGCCAGTAGTATCGTTACTAGCGGGAATTACGAGCAGTACTTC. The chain joins TRBV19 to TRBJ2-7; TRBD2 matches at 10 bases. V shed 3 bases, J shed 4 bases, and the junction held 6 bases outside the gene matches. Looked up from germline, CDR1 is LNHDA and CDR2 is SQIVND (reference sequence). The CDR3 covers 15 residues.